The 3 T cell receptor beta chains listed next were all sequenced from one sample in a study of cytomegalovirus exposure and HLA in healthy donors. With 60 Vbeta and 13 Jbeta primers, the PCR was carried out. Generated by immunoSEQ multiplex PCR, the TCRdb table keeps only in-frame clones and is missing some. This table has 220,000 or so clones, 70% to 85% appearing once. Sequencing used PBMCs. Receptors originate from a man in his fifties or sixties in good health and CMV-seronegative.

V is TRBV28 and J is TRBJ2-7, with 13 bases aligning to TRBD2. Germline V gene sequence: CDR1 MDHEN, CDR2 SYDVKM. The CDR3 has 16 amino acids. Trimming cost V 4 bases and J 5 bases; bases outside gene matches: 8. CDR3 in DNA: TGTGCCAGCAGTTCCTCTAGGACTAGCGGGAGTCACGAGCAGTACTTC. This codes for CASSSSRTSGSHEQYF.

CDR3 nucleotides: TGTGCCAGCAGCTTAAACGGGAGGGCCTACGAGCAGTACTTC. This translates into CASSLNGRAYEQYF. The rearrangement uses TRBV7-8 and TRBJ2-5; TRBD2 agrees at 8 bases. The DNA end is a closer match to TRBJ2-7, so the J assignment may be wrong. The CDR3 consists of 14 residues. The V gene's germline CDR1 is SGHVS and CDR2 FQNEAQ.

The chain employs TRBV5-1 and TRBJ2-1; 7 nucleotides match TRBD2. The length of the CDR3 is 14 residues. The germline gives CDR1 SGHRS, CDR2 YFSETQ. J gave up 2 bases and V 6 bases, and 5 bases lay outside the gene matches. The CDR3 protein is CASNSGGTYNEQFF. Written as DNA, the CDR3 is TGCGCCAGCAACTCGGGAGGCACCTACAATGAGCAGTTCTTC.